This T cell receptor (beta chain) was profiled in a study of T cell changes during pregnancy in multiple sclerosis. TCRdb's table, derived via immunoSEQ multiplex PCR, lists solely in-frame clones and lacks some. In the table there are some 77,000 clones, 85% to 95% of which are singletons. The sample here was peripheral blood, taken in the second trimester of pregnancy. This clonotype was obtained from a female donor in good health, enrolled as a control in a pregnancy study.

The DNA of the CDR3 is TGTGCCAGCAGCTTCGGACAGGGCGTCTATGAAAAACTGTTTTTT. This encodes CASSFGQGVYEKLFF. The rearrangement links TRBV5-4 to TRBJ1-4; 8 nucleotides match TRBD1. Trimming cost V 2 bases and J 6 bases; bases outside gene matches: 6. Germline V gene sequence: CDR1 SGHNT, CDR2 YYREEE (reference sequence). The CDR3 sequence is 15 residues long. The full variable domain, rest sourced from reference TRBV5-4 and TRBJ1-4, is ETGVTQSPTHLIKTRGQQVTLRCSSQSGHNTVSWYQQALGQGPQFIFQYYREEENGRGNFPPRFSGLQFPNYSSELNVNALELDDSALYLCASSFGQGVYEKLFFGSGTQLSVL.